This TCR beta chain is drawn from a study of blood T cell repertoires in COVID-19 (dated by TCRdb to the early 2020s). At the level of the whole study: The collaborator samples originated in the United States, Italy and Spain and spanned the acute and convalescent phases of COVID-19. The material from the prospective study consisted of cDNA or gDNA derived from T cells, B-cell-depleted T cells, or PBMCs. The dataset comprised deeply sampled blood TCRbeta repertoires from subjects exposed to, actively infected with, or recovered from COVID-19. A freely available public database, intended as a resource for researchers studying the immune response to SARS-CoV-2, is where the repertoires were released. Samples came from the ongoing ImmuneRACE study (first 160 participants) plus 1,254 subjects from 6 global collaborators. Sample metadata almost always included a de-identified subject ID, COVID-19 status, age in years and sex. HLA class I and class II types, where available, came from metadata supplied by the sample provider rather than from assay-based typing.

Based on the germline V gene, the CDR1 and CDR2 sequences are MNHNS and SASEGT. CDR3 length: 17 amino acids, cysteine to phenylalanine. Only the CDR3 DNA is retained, 51 bases long and in frame from the first base. Trimming takes 0 bases from V and 1 base from J, and the germline ends sit 15 bases apart. Summary of the overall study and its limitations: How much clinical and demographic metadata was included differed by source and by participant, and the metadata was provided uncurated.

The immunoSEQ Assay, a bias-controlled multiplex PCR, was used to amplify TCRbeta CDR3 regions from genomic DNA. The authors' analysis ran thus. Within the assay, amplification of reference gene primers was used to estimate how many nucleated cells each sample contained. To quantify the absolute abundance of each unique TCRbeta CDR3 rearrangement, sequence reads were collapsed and filtered. Productive Simpson clonality was computed per sample as the square root of Simpson's diversity index over productive rearrangements. The table was pulled from immuneACCESS by TCRdb, which kept in-frame rearrangements only. Such tables lose some clones; where checked, under half of the loss comes from unresolved V genes, and the rest has no known cause. The V and J calls and clone size come from that table; D and trimming were worked out from the DNA. A total of 200,000 to 250,000 clones appear in this sample, around 80% of them only once. Clones ranked in the top ten supply 7.2% of the sample.

On this clone: Its binding antigen is unknown. No much larger clone exists at a distance of one base, and base qualities are not known.

Collaborating institutions collected whole blood in K2EDTA tubes following their own protocols. For TCRbeta analysis, collaborators shipped samples in one of three forms: frozen whole blood, isolated PBMCs, or DNA extracted from either of those sample types. Sequencing input: peripheral blood. The chain is assembled from TRBV6-1 and TRBJ1-2; the D gene is possibly TRBD1, with 6 bases matching. The clonotype originates from a woman aged 65 to 85 with acute or convalescent COVID-19. The sequenced DNA: TGTGCCAGCAGTGAAGCGATAACAGGGTCGGTTAACTATGGCTACACCTTC. This sequence encodes CASSEAITGSVNYGYTF.